What follows are 32 T cell receptor beta chains derived from one specimen sequenced in a study of blood T cell repertoires in COVID-19. Sequencing used immunoSEQ multiplex PCR; TCRdb keeps in-frame clones, though not all of them. Of about 100,000 clones in the sample, just over 85% were seen once. Input material: PBMCs or T cells enriched from blood (not recorded which). The receptors stem from a woman in her forties or fifties who had recovered from COVID-19.

The chain is built from TRBV27 and TRBJ1-5; D call uncertain. The CDR3 contains 17 residues. Trimming shortened V by 3 bases and J by 0 bases, and 15 bases separated the two germline ends. Per the germline V gene, CDR1 is MNHEY and CDR2 is SMNVEV (reference sequence). CDR3 sequence reads: CASSFKEPTYSNQPQHF. CDR3 sequence (DNA): TGTGCCAGCAGTTTTAAGGAGCCCACGTATAGCAATCAGCCCCAGCATTTT.

The chain links TRBV2 to TRBJ1-2; the D gene is possibly TRBD1 (6 bases). V was pared by 6 bases and J by 2 bases, with 16 bases between. CDR1 is SNHLY, CDR2 FYNNEI, per germline. This CDR3 has 15 amino acids. CDR3 in DNA: TGTGCCAGCAGGCGGAACAGGGAATCCAACTATGGCTACACCTTC. It yields the protein CASRRNRESNYGYTF.

This sequence joins TRBV19 and TRBJ1-6; TRBD1 matches at 8 bases. The length of the CDR3 is 14 residues. Per the germline V gene, CDR1 is LNHDA and CDR2 is SQIVND (reference sequence). The V segment lost 7 bases and the J segment 6 bases; nucleotides outside the gene matches: 5. For the CDR3, the DNA is TGTGCCAGTACGCCTGGACAGGGTAATTCACCCCTCCACTTT. It translates to CASTPGQGNSPLHF.

As regards this clone: A junction end diverges from the germline sequence, so it may reflect a read error. The chain carries TRBV7-2 and TRBJ2-5; 11 bases are a match to TRBD2. Germline loops: CDR1 SGHTA, CDR2 FQGNSA. This CDR3 comprises 15 residues. The CDR3 region is CASSLAGGLKETQYF. In DNA form, the CDR3 reads TGTGCCAGCAGCCTAGCGGGGGGACTTAAAGAGACCCAGTACTTC.

The chain is built from TRBV5-1 and TRBJ2-7; D perhaps matches TRBD1 (5 bases). Looked up from germline, CDR1 is SGHRS and CDR2 is YFSETQ. Trimming removed 0 bases at V and 2 bases at J, with 12 bases between. The CDR3 contains 15 residues. The DNA for the CDR3 is TGCGCCAGCAGCTTGGAAGGGGCGTCCGCCTACGAGCAGTACTTC. The encoded protein is CASSLEGASAYEQYF.

The chain combines TRBV7-9 with TRBJ2-1; TRBD2 aligns across 14 bases. Trimming cost V 8 bases and J 7 bases; bases outside gene matches: 7. This CDR3 comprises 15 residues. The germline V gene encodes CDR1 SEHNR and CDR2 FQNEAQ (reference sequence). CDR3 in DNA: TGTGCCAGCGTCGGGACTAGCGGGAGAGGGAATGAGCAGTTCTTC. Protein sequence: CASVGTSGRGNEQFF.

This chain connects TRBV28 to TRBJ2-7, with D uncertain. The CDR3 loop spans 15 amino acids. V dropped 5 bases and J dropped 3 bases, with 17 bases sitting between them. Germline CDR1 and CDR2: MDHEN and SYDVKM. CDR3 residues: CASSPPLTVNYEQYF. CDR3 nucleotides: TGTGCCAGCAGTCCACCACTCACGGTTAACTACGAGCAGTACTTC.

The rearrangement uses TRBV18 and TRBJ1-2; D is unresolved. CDR1 and CDR2 from the germline V gene are KGHSH and LQKENI. The CDR3 has 17 residues. Trimming removed 0 bases from V and 2 bases from J, with 16 bases in between. The DNA for the CDR3 is TGTGCCAGCTCACCACCCTTCCCCGGTACCGAAAACTATGGCTACACCTTC. Translated: CASSPPFPGTENYGYTF.

This clone was counted a single time. The rearrangement links TRBV6-5 to TRBJ1-3; D unclear. Germline assignment: CDR1 MNHEY and CDR2 SVGAGI. The CDR3 length is 12 residues. The germline V and J ends were trimmed by 8 bases and 0 bases, with 5 bases remaining between them. DNA for the CDR3: TGTGCCAGCGTCTCCTCTGGAAACACCATATATTTT. Its translation: CASVSSGNTIYF.

This clone has only one observation. The chain has TRBV7-8 and TRBJ2-7; 12 bases are shared with TRBD2. Germline loops: CDR1 SGHVS, CDR2 FQNEAQ. This CDR3 is 20 amino acids long. The junction had 17 bases not matched to a gene; V was cut back by 5 bases and J by 0 bases. CDR3: CASSPTGGLAGSRSSYEQYF. In DNA, the CDR3 is TGTGCCAGCAGCCCCACGGGCGGACTAGCGGGATCACGAAGCTCCTACGAGCAGTACTTC. The whole variable domain, remainder taken from reference TRBV7-8 and TRBJ2-7, is GAGVSQSPRYKVAKRGQDVALRCDPISGHVSLFWYQQALGQGPEFLTYFQNEAQLDKSGLPSDRFFAERPEGSVSTLKIQRTQQEDSAVYLCASSPTGGLAGSRSSYEQYFGPGTRLTVT.

This rearrangement joins TRBV12-3 or TRBV12-4 to TRBJ1-2; D is unclear. This CDR3 comprises 13 residues. V was pared by 5 bases and J by 0 bases, with 7 bases between. The CDR3 loop is CASSPGSNYGYTF. The CDR3 DNA sequence: TGTGCCAGCAGTCCCGGTTCTAACTATGGCTACACCTTC.

This chain links TRBV27 with TRBJ2-7, with D tentatively TRBD1 (6 bases). This CDR3 comprises 15 residues. Germline loops: CDR1 MNHEY, CDR2 SMNVEV (reference sequence). V lost 5 bases to trimming and J lost 4 bases, with 18 bases between them. The CDR3 reads CASSITGSYAYEQYF. The CDR3 DNA follows: TGTGCCAGCAGTATCACAGGGTCCTACGCGTACGAGCAGTACTTC.

The rearrangement joins TRBV5-1 to TRBJ2-7, with 13 positions matching TRBD2. Trimming cost V 2 bases and J 2 bases; bases outside gene matches: 4. The CDR3 has 16 residues. Germline CDR1 reads SGHRS; CDR2 reads YFSETQ. The CDR3 protein is CASSFGTSGATYEQYF. The CDR3 DNA reads as TGCGCCAGCAGCTTCGGGACTAGCGGGGCCACCTACGAGCAGTACTTC.

The chain combines TRBV7-2 with TRBJ1-2; TRBD1 matches at 7 bases. This CDR3 spans 13 amino acids. Germline V gene lookup returns CDR1 SGHTA and CDR2 FQGNSA. Unmatched junction bases numbered 7, after V lost 5 bases and J lost 7 bases. The CDR3 here is CASSPYRGGGYTF. The CDR3 DNA reads as TGTGCCAGCAGCCCATACAGGGGAGGTGGCTACACCTTC.

This sequence joins TRBV3-1 (or the pseudogene TRBV3-2) and TRBJ1-3; D not resolved. The CDR3 sequence is 15 residues long. V gave up 1 base and J gave up 2 bases, with 9 bases separating them. The germline gives CDR1 LGHDT, CDR2 YNNKEL (reference sequence). DNA for the CDR3: TGTGCCAGCAGCCAAGTTTCGAGGCCTGGAAACACCATATATTTT. Amino acids: CASSQVSRPGNTIYF.

CDR3 in amino acids: CASSLASGTSASPSTDTQYF. The CDR3 region has the DNA TGTGCCAGCAGCCTCGCGTCAGGGACTAGCGCGAGTCCTAGCACAGATACGCAGTATTTT. The chain recombines TRBV11-3 with TRBJ2-3, with 10 positions matching TRBD2. The V gene end was trimmed by 5 bases and the J gene end by 0 bases; junction bases not matched to a gene: 17. This CDR3 spans 20 amino acids. Germline lookup yields CDR1 SGHNT and CDR2 YENEEA.

CDR3 sequence: CASKEGAGNTIYF. In nucleotides, the CDR3 is TGTGCCAGCAAGGAGGGGGCGGGAAACACCATATATTTT. The chain links TRBV25-1 to TRBJ1-3, with 7 bases aligning to TRBD1. Germline CDR1 MGHDK, CDR2 SYGVNS. The ends lost 7 bases at V and 4 bases at J; junction bases unmatched: 4. The CDR3 length is 13 residues.

The chain couples TRBV9 to TRBJ2-3; no firm D call. The CDR3 length is 15 residues. From germline, CDR1 is SGDLS and CDR2 YYNGEE. V lost 0 bases to trimming and J lost 6 bases, with 14 bases between them. CDR3 protein: CASSVGGALGDTQYF. The CDR3 DNA is TGTGCCAGCAGCGTAGGAGGAGCGCTCGGTGATACGCAGTATTTT.

This chain joins TRBV30 and TRBJ2-7; 7 positions match TRBD2. Germline CDR1 GTSNPN, CDR2 SVGIG (reference sequence). V lost 3 bases to trimming and J lost 4 bases; unmatched junction nucleotides: 9. The CDR3 contains 14 residues. This CDR3 reads CAWSLSRGGYEQYF. The CDR3 coding sequence is TGTGCCTGGAGCCTGTCTCGGGGAGGGTACGAGCAGTACTTC.

The chain couples TRBV9 to TRBJ2-5; a weak D match, TRBD2 (6 bases). The V end lost 1 base, the J end lost 5 bases, and 15 bases lay between the germline ends. This CDR3 contains 15 residues. Germline V gene sequence: CDR1 SGDLS, CDR2 YYNGEE. The CDR3 DNA follows: TGTGCCAGCAGCGTATCAACACTAGCCAGGGAGACCCAGTACTTC. This translates into CASSVSTLARETQYF. Together with reference TRBV9 and TRBJ2-5, the CDR3 gives the full variable domain: DSGVTQTPKHLITATGQRVTLRCSPRSGDLSVYWYQQSLDQGLQFLIQYYNGEERAKGNILERFSAQQFPDLHSELNLSSLELGDSALYFCASSVSTLARETQYFGPGTRLLVL.

The gene calls are TRBV6-5 and TRBJ2-1; a possible D gene is TRBD2 (6 bases). Trimming stripped 3 bases from V and 8 bases from J, with 17 bases between. Germline V gives CDR1 MNHEY, CDR2 SVGAGI. The CDR3 spans 15 residues. The CDR3 here is CASSYPAGTKDEQFF. The CDR3 nucleotides are TGTGCCAGCAGTTATCCAGCGGGTACCAAGGATGAGCAGTTCTTC.

The V call is TRBV5-1, the J call TRBJ2-2, with 7 bases lining up with TRBD1. The V gene's germline CDR1 is SGHRS and CDR2 YFSETQ. This CDR3 region has 16 residues. J lost 0 bases, V lost 4 bases, and 6 bases had no gene match. The CDR3 DNA is TGCGCCAGCAGCCAGACAGGGATCGCGAACACCGGGGAGCTGTTTTTT. Translating gives CASSQTGIANTGELFF.

The chain couples TRBV12-3 or TRBV12-4 to TRBJ1-1, with 8 bases that match TRBD1. With V trimmed by 5 bases and J by 4 bases, 3 bases remained unmatched. CDR3 size: 13 residues. The CDR3 region is CASSVGQGTEAFF. CDR3 nucleotide sequence: TGTGCCAGCAGTGTCGGACAGGGCACTGAAGCTTTCTTT.

This rearrangement joins TRBV18 to TRBJ2-7; D may be TRBD2 (7 bases). The CDR3 has 16 residues. V lost 4 bases, J lost 4 bases, and 20 bases lay in between. Germline V gene lookup returns CDR1 KGHSH and CDR2 LQKENI. In DNA form, the CDR3 reads TGTGCCAGCTCACAAAGACCTACGGGGGGCCGGTACGAGCAGTACTTC. Protein product: CASSQRPTGGRYEQYF.

The chain has TRBV28 and TRBJ1-6, with TRBD1 as a possible D gene (6 bases). Germline CDR1 MDHEN, CDR2 SYDVKM. Between the trimmed V and J ends, which lost 2 bases and 10 bases, there was a span of 21 bases. The CDR3 is made up of 17 amino acids. CDR3 loop: CASSLVGRGGRKSPLHF. In DNA form, the CDR3 reads TGTGCCAGCAGTTTAGTTGGGAGGGGGGGCCGGAAATCACCCCTCCACTTT.

This chain connects TRBV18 to TRBJ1-1, with D possibly TRBD1 on 5 matching bases. Trimming removed 2 bases at V and 0 bases at J, with 7 bases between. CDR1 is KGHSH and CDR2 is LQKENI in the germline V gene. The CDR3 spans 14 residues. CDR3 protein: CASSPSGLNTEAFF. CDR3 coding DNA: TGTGCCAGCTCACCATCAGGGTTGAACACTGAAGCTTTCTTT.

The rearrangement joins TRBV6-5 to TRBJ1-4; perhaps TRBD1 as D (6 bases). In germline, CDR1 is MNHEY, CDR2 SVGAGI. V was cut by 8 bases and J by 5 bases, with 12 bases left in between. The CDR3 totals 13 residues. CDR3 sequence (DNA): TGTGCCAGCGGGGAACAGGGAAATGAAAAACTGTTTTTT. This translates into CASGEQGNEKLFF.

The chain employs TRBV6-5 and TRBJ2-5; 7 bases agree with TRBD1. V was pared by 5 bases and J by 7 bases, with 7 bases of the junction left unmatched. CDR1 is MNHEY, CDR2 SVGAGI, per germline. This CDR3 has 13 residues. The CDR3 DNA is TGTGCCAGCAGTCCAGGGGGTGTAGGGACCCAGTACTTC. Its protein is CASSPGGVGTQYF.

V and J are TRBV7-9 and TRBJ2-7; weak D call: TRBD1 (5 bases). V gave up 3 bases and J gave up 2 bases, with 14 bases separating them. The CDR3 spans 15 residues. Germline V gene sequence: CDR1 SEHNR, CDR2 FQNEAQ (reference sequence). The DNA of the CDR3 is TGTGCCAGCAGCTTTGGGGCCCCATCGGCCTACGAGCAGTACTTC. Translation gives CASSFGAPSAYEQYF.

The gene calls are TRBV7-7 and TRBJ2-5; maybe TRBD2 (7 bases). Trimming cost V 1 base and J 4 bases, with 10 bases left between them. The CDR3 has 14 residues. Looked up from germline, CDR1 is SSHAT and CDR2 is FNYEAQ (reference sequence). Here the CDR3 DNA reads TGTGCCAGCAGCTTAGTGGGGGGGGCAGAGACCCAGTACTTC. Its protein is CASSLVGGAETQYF. The whole variable domain, remainder taken from reference TRBV7-7 and TRBJ2-5, is GAGVSQSPRYKVTKRGQDVTLRCDPISSHATLYWYQQALGQGPEFLTYFNYEAQPDKSGLPSDRFSAERPEGSISTLTIQRTEQRDSAMYRCASSLVGGAETQYFGPGTRLLVL.

This chain uses TRBV30 with TRBJ2-7; perhaps TRBD1 as D (6 bases). V was pared by 0 bases and J by 0 bases, with 21 bases between. The CDR3 sequence is 18 residues long. The V gene's germline CDR1 is GTSNPN and CDR2 SVGIG (reference sequence). DNA of the CDR3: TGTGCCTGGAGTGTAAGGCGCTCGGACAGCATAACCTCCTACGAGCAGTACTTC. Amino acid sequence: CAWSVRRSDSITSYEQYF.

This clone has just one count. The genes are TRBV19 and TRBJ1-5; 10 bases are a match to TRBD1. Germline V gene data show CDR1 as LNHDA and CDR2 as SQIVND (reference sequence). The CDR3 extends over 15 amino acids. V trimming: 6 bases; J trimming: 8 bases; junction bases outside the gene matches: 10. Here the CDR3 DNA reads TGTGCCAGTAGGGCAGGGACAGGGGATCCTAAGCCCCAGCATTTT. Its protein product is CASRAGTGDPKPQHF.